The next 30 T cell receptor beta chains were all read from a single sample in a study of T cells in Graves' hyperthyroidism and ophthalmopathy. Authors of the study amplified TCR beta CDR3 regions from RNA transcripts. HTBI primers were used for first-round RT-PCR of the TCR CDR3. TCRdb analysed the multiplex PCR reads with MiXCR anew, one entry per CDR3 protein. The sample has over 700,000 distinct CDR3 sequences; roughly a third are singletons. The sequenced sample consisted of blood. These receptor sequences come from a woman between 40 and 50 years old with Graves' hyperthyroidism.

V is TRBV29-1 and J is TRBJ2-3; TRBD1 aligns across 8 bases. Trimming took 6 bases from V and 9 from J; bases not matched to a gene: 5. In germline, CDR1 is SQVTM, CDR2 ANQGSEA. This CDR3 is 11 amino acids long. The CDR3 is CSVVRQGTQYF. The CDR3 nucleotides read TGCAGCGTCGTTCGACAGGGGACGCAGTATTTT.

As concerns this clonotype: This may be a read error: a much more frequent sequence differs by one nucleotide. This sequence joins TRBV7-3 and TRBJ1-2, with D possibly being TRBD1 (5 bases). V lost 5 bases and J lost 10, with 17 bases in between. The germline V gene has CDR1 SGHTA and CDR2 FQGTGA. The CDR3 length is 13 residues. The CDR3 DNA follows: TGTGCCAGCAGCCAAGCAGGGAGAGCTGCCTACACCTTC. Residues: CASSQAGRAAYTF.

Only a few counts were recorded for this clonotype. The CDR3 coding sequence is TGTGCCAGCAGCCAACCCTCGGGCCGAATGGCCGAGCAGTACTTC. It encodes CASSQPSGRMAEQYF. This chain connects TRBV14 to TRBJ2-7, with D unclear. The CDR3 spans 15 residues. The V end lost 2 bases, the J end lost 6 bases, and 17 bases lay between the germline ends. The germline V gene encodes CDR1 SGHDN and CDR2 FVKESK.

This clonotype has a handful of counts. The chain recombines TRBV6-5 with TRBJ1-1, with D tentatively TRBD1 (5 bases). CDR3 length equals 14 residues. V lost 7 bases to trimming and J lost 3 bases, with 15 bases between them. Germline V CDR1 and CDR2: MNHEY, SVGAGI. CDR3 in amino acids: CASNPGGRDTEAFF. The CDR3 region has the DNA TGTGCCAGCAACCCTGGGGGACGGGACACTGAAGCTTTCTTT.

This clonotype was observed at least ten times. This sequence joins TRBV10-3 and TRBJ1-4; no reliable D call. V was clipped by 10 bases and J by 8 bases, with 14 bases between them. Germline assignment: CDR1 ENHRY and CDR2 SYGVKD. The CDR3 length is 12 residues. The CDR3 here is CATAVLEEKLFF. CDR3 sequence (DNA): TGTGCCACCGCCGTACTCGAAGAAAAACTGTTTTTT.

This clonotype occurred many times. This chain connects TRBV9 to TRBJ1-1; D is possibly TRBD1 (6 bases). Looked up from germline, CDR1 is SGDLS and CDR2 is YYNGEE. Trimming cost V 9 bases and J 11 bases, with 14 bases left between them. This CDR3 comprises 10 residues. The CDR3 DNA reads TGTGCCAATACCCAGGGGAAGGCTTTCTTT. Amino acids: CANTQGKAFF.

This clonotype was observed many times. J is TRBJ1-3 and V is TRBV7-9, with 9 bases lining up with TRBD1. The CDR3 is made up of 14 amino acids. Germline CDR1 SEHNR, CDR2 FQNEAQ (reference sequence). J was trimmed by 7 bases and V by 0 bases; bases with no gene match: 1. CDR3 in DNA: TGTGCCAGCAGCTTAGCGGACAGGGGTAACACCATATATTTT. Its translation is CASSLADRGNTIYF.

This clonotype was counted at least ten times. This sequence joins TRBV19 and TRBJ1-4; 9 bases fit TRBD1. The CDR3 contains 15 residues. Germline V lookup: CDR1 LNHDA, CDR2 SQIVND (reference sequence). Losses at the gene ends were 6 bases for V and 8 bases for J; bases not matched to a gene: 10. CDR3 sequence (DNA): TGTGCCAGTAGCTCTCCGGGACAGGGAGAGGAAAAACTGTTTTTT. Translation gives CASSSPGQGEEKLFF.

This clonotype occurred many times. The chain uses TRBV29-1 and TRBJ2-5; tentative D call: TRBD1 (7 bases). The CDR3 is 13 residues long. Trimming cost V 6 bases and J 5 bases, with 16 bases left between them. Looked up from germline, CDR1 is SQVTM and CDR2 is ANQGSEA. The CDR3 DNA reads TGCAGCGTGAGACAGGGACTTACCGAGACCCAGTACTTC. Translated: CSVRQGLTETQYF.

This clonotype was recorded at least ten times. This sequence joins TRBV7-2 and TRBJ2-7; 11 bases are shared with TRBD2. This CDR3 region has 13 residues. Germline CDR1 reads SGHTA; CDR2 reads FQGNSA. J gave up 6 bases and V 5 bases, and 3 bases lay outside the gene matches. The CDR3 coding sequence is TGTGCCAGCAGCCAACTAGCGGGAGTCGAGCAGTACTTC. As protein: CASSQLAGVEQYF.

This rearrangement joins TRBV9 to TRBJ1-4, with D perhaps TRBD1 (5 bases). Between the trimmed V and J ends, which lost 3 bases and 4 bases, there was a span of 19 bases. The CDR3 length is 17 residues. Germline-derived CDR1 and CDR2 are SGDLS and YYNGEE. The CDR3 protein is CASSAARGWDDNEKLFF. The CDR3 DNA is TGTGCCAGCAGCGCAGCCCGAGGATGGGACGATAATGAAAAACTGTTTTTT.

The rearrangement joins TRBV29-1 to TRBJ1-3, with 10 nucleotides matching TRBD1. The V gene's germline CDR1 is SQVTM and CDR2 ANQGSEA. The CDR3 loop spans 15 amino acids. CDR3 sequence: CSLREPGQGYNTIYF. CDR3 DNA: TGCAGTCTCCGTGAACCGGGACAGGGGTACAACACCATATATTTT. Looking up the rest from reference TRBV29-1 and TRBJ1-3 gives the full variable domain: SAVISQKPSRDICQRGTSLTIQCQVDSQVTMMFWYRQQPGQSLTLIATANQGSEATYESGFVIDKFPISRPNLTFSTLTVSNMSPEDSSIYLCSLREPGQGYNTIYFGEGSWLTVV.

This clonotype was picked up many times. The chain uses TRBV6-6 and TRBJ1-2, with unresolved D. Germline CDR1 MNHNY, CDR2 SVGAGI (reference sequence). The CDR3 has 11 amino acids. V was pared by 10 bases and J by 4 bases, with 10 bases between. DNA of the CDR3: TGTGCCACCTTGGAGAGCTATGGCTACACCTTC. This codes for CATLESYGYTF.

The gene calls are TRBV19 and TRBJ1-2, with 9 bases aligning to TRBD1. Germline V lookup: CDR1 LNHDA, CDR2 SQIVND (reference sequence). V was pared by 7 bases and J by 2 bases, with 5 bases of the junction left unmatched. This CDR3 has 14 residues. The CDR3 sequence: CASTRGTGNYGYTF. In DNA form, the CDR3 reads TGTGCCAGTACTCGGGGGACAGGGAACTATGGCTACACCTTC.

This clonotype was seen more than once but under ten times. The chain carries TRBV5-6 and TRBJ1-2; unclear D gene. Looked up from germline, CDR1 is SGHDT and CDR2 is YYEEEE. The CDR3 is 14 residues long. Between the trimmed V and J ends, which lost 1 base and 4 bases, there was a span of 11 bases. CDR3 sequence (DNA): TGTGCCAGCAGCTTGACAACGGAGGGCTATGGCTACACCTTC. Protein: CASSLTTEGYGYTF.

This clonotype was seen a handful of times. This rearrangement joins TRBV12-3 or TRBV12-4 to TRBJ1-4, with TRBD1 matching 7 bases. V trimming: 6 bases; J trimming: 8 bases; junction bases outside the gene matches: 9. This CDR3 region has 14 residues. The CDR3 region has the DNA TGTGCCAGCAGACGCGAGGGGGCAGGGGAAAAACTGTTTTTT. This gives the protein CASRREGAGEKLFF.

This clonotype was found many times. The chain links TRBV5-5 to TRBJ2-7; D unresolved. CDR3 length equals 14 residues. Trimming left V 1 base short and J 3 bases short, with 11 bases between. CDR1 and CDR2 from the germline V gene are SGHKS and YYEKEE (reference sequence). The CDR3 reads CASSLSRPDYEQYF. The CDR3 DNA follows: TGTGCCAGCAGCTTGTCCAGGCCGGACTACGAGCAGTACTTC.

The rearrangement links TRBV9 to TRBJ1-3; 8 bases fit TRBD1. Germline-derived CDR1 and CDR2 are SGDLS and YYNGEE. With 4 bases clipped from V and 3 bases from J, the junction kept 6 bases outside the gene matches. This CDR3 has 15 residues. CDR3 residues: CASSPSTGDGNTIYF. The CDR3 bases are TGTGCCAGCAGCCCCTCGACAGGGGATGGAAACACCATATATTTT.

V gene TRBV6-1 combines with J gene TRBJ2-5; TRBD2 matches 7 bases. The J call may be in error: the DNA end matches TRBJ2-1 better. The CDR3 totals 14 residues. Germline values: CDR1 MNHNS, CDR2 SASEGT. The CDR3 DNA is TGTGCCAGCAGCCTGGGTACTAGCGCCAATGAGCAGTTCTTC. Protein: CASSLGTSANEQFF.

This clonotype was recorded many times. This chain links TRBV9 with TRBJ1-2, with 12 bases lining up with TRBD1. Looked up from germline, CDR1 is SGDLS and CDR2 is YYNGEE. The CDR3 is made up of 16 amino acids. Losses at the gene ends were 3 bases for V and 6 bases for J; bases not matched to a gene: 9. Here the CDR3 DNA reads TGTGCCAGCAGCGACGGGACAGGGGGCAAGGATGATGGCTACACCTTC. It specifies CASSDGTGGKDDGYTF.

This chain uses TRBV10-3 with TRBJ2-7; D call uncertain. The J call may be faulty, since TRBJ2-1 better matches the DNA end. Germline V gene data show CDR1 as ENHRY and CDR2 as SYGVKD. The CDR3 is 15 residues long. CDR3 bases: TGTGCCATAGCCTCGGCGGTAAGCTCCTACAATGAGCAGTTCTTC. The encoded protein is CAIASAVSSYNEQFF.

This clonotype was seen more than once but under ten times. The chain recombines TRBV9 with TRBJ1-2, with 11 bases that match TRBD1. The CDR3 contains 15 residues. Trimming cost V 3 bases and J 2 bases; bases outside gene matches: 3. Germline V gene sequence: CDR1 SGDLS, CDR2 YYNGEE. The CDR3 region has the DNA TGTGCCAGCAGCGCCGGGACAGGGGGGAACTATGGCTACACCTTC. Protein product: CASSAGTGGNYGYTF.

Many counts were recorded for this clonotype. The rearrangement uses TRBV25-1 and TRBJ1-5; D remains ambiguous. The V gene's germline CDR1 is MGHDK and CDR2 SYGVNS. With 4 bases removed from V and 11 bases from J, the gap between germline ends came to 12 bases. There are 12 residues in the CDR3. This chain's CDR3 is CASSGTFDAQHF. DNA for the CDR3: TGTGCCAGCAGTGGCACGTTCGACGCCCAGCATTTT.

The sample holds many counts of this clonotype. The chain couples TRBV20-1 to TRBJ1-6; D remains ambiguous. This CDR3 comprises 13 residues. The V gene's germline CDR1 is DFQATT and CDR2 SNEGSKA (reference sequence). The V and J ends lost 3 bases and 10 bases respectively, with 13 bases between them. The CDR3 DNA follows: TGCAGTGCTAGGGATATCGTTGGATCACCCCTCCACTTT. Protein product: CSARDIVGSPLHF.

This clonotype showed up just once. The chain is built from TRBV20-1 and TRBJ2-7; tentatively, D is TRBD1 (5 bases). V was trimmed by 0 bases and J by 1 base, leaving 7 bases between them. Germline assignment: CDR1 DFQATT and CDR2 SNEGSKA (reference sequence). CDR3 size: 13 residues. CDR3 DNA: TGCAGTGCTAGAGATCAGGGTTCCTACGAGCAGTACTTC. Protein product: CSARDQGSYEQYF.

This clonotype showed up just a few times. The chain is built from TRBV7-9 and TRBJ2-3, with TRBD2 identical over 15 bases. Per the germline V gene, CDR1 is SEHNR and CDR2 is FQNEAQ (reference sequence). The CDR3 consists of 19 residues. The V gene end was trimmed by 4 bases and the J gene end by 2 bases; junction bases not matched to a gene: 10. CDR3 region: CASSSSGLAGGYFTDTQYF. The CDR3 bases are TGTGCCAGCAGCTCAAGCGGACTAGCGGGGGGGTACTTCACAGATACGCAGTATTTT.

This clonotype was seen a few times. Written as DNA, the CDR3 is TGTGCCAGTAGTACGCTGGACAGGGAGGGTGGCTACACCTTC. Residues: CASSTLDREGGYTF. This rearrangement joins TRBV19 to TRBJ1-2; TRBD1 matches 8 bases. In germline, CDR1 is LNHDA, CDR2 SQIVND (reference sequence). The CDR3 is made up of 14 amino acids. V shed 4 bases and J 7 bases; nucleotides not matched to a gene: 8.

This clonotype came up many times. J is TRBJ1-6 and V is TRBV5-1, with a tentative D call TRBD1 (6 bases). Germline V gives CDR1 SGHRS, CDR2 YFSETQ. The CDR3 length is 12 residues. The V end lost 4 bases, the J end lost 10 bases, and 9 bases lay between the germline ends. DNA of the CDR3: TGCGCCAGCAGCGTACAGGGATCACCCCTCCACTTT. Translated: CASSVQGSPLHF.

This clonotype was recorded at least ten times. The V and J genes are TRBV4-1 and TRBJ1-1; D perhaps matches TRBD1 (6 bases). CDR1 is MGHRA and CDR2 is YSYEKL in the germline V gene. The V and J ends lost 6 bases and 3 bases respectively, with 14 bases between them. The CDR3 contains 14 residues. In nucleotides, the CDR3 is TGCGCCAGCAGAAACGGACAGACTTACACTGAAGCTTTCTTT. As protein: CASRNGQTYTEAFF.

The sample holds a few counts of this clonotype. J is TRBJ1-2 and V is TRBV6-5; D remains unclear. From germline, CDR1 is MNHEY and CDR2 SVGAGI. V was pared by 6 bases and J by 4 bases, with 15 bases between. The CDR3 covers 14 residues. The CDR3 reads CASSFEHPGYGYTF. CDR3 sequence (DNA): TGTGCCAGCAGCTTCGAACACCCTGGCTATGGCTACACCTTC.